A single sample is the source of the 22 T cell receptor beta chains below, sequenced in a study of cytomegalovirus exposure and HLA in healthy donors. It was with 60 Vbeta and 13 Jbeta primers that the PCR ran. Sequenced by immunoSEQ multiplex PCR; TCRdb stores in-frame clones only, minus some. Seen in this sample are fewer than 40,000 clones; the ten most common clones hold under 2%. The sample was PBMCs. The receptor source for this set is a woman in her forties in good health and CMV-seropositive.

The chain has TRBV9 and TRBJ1-1, with D possibly matching TRBD1 (6 bases). V lost 5 bases to trimming and J lost 0 bases, with 14 bases between them. Germline CDR1 reads SGDLS; CDR2 reads YYNGEE. The CDR3 is 15 residues long. CDR3 DNA: TGTGCCAGCAGTGTAACAGGGTTCATGAACACTGAAGCTTTCTTT. Residues: CASSVTGFMNTEAFF.

Of note for this clone: One junction end does not reproduce the germline sequence, and a read error may be involved. This rearrangement joins TRBV14 to TRBJ2-1; D not resolved. The CDR3 contains 13 residues. From germline, CDR1 is SGHDN and CDR2 FVKESK. The CDR3 loop is CASSQGLLNGQFF. In DNA, the CDR3 is TGTGCCAGCAGCCAAGGACTGCTCAATGGGCAGTTCTTC.

The chain links TRBV5-4 to TRBJ2-2; TRBD1 might be the D (6 bases). Trimming removed 1 base at V and 2 bases at J, with 12 bases between. The CDR3 length is 16 residues. Germline-derived CDR1 and CDR2 are SGHNT and YYREEE (reference sequence). CDR3 region: CASSLWPRGNTGELFF. CDR3 nucleotide sequence: TGTGCCAGCAGCTTGTGGCCCAGGGGAAACACCGGGGAGCTGTTTTTT.

The chain joins TRBV10-1 to TRBJ2-2, with TRBD2 matching 8 bases. V lost 6 bases to trimming and J lost 6 bases; unmatched junction nucleotides: 12. Germline V gives CDR1 WNHNN, CDR2 SYGVQD (reference sequence). The CDR3 has 16 amino acids. This chain's CDR3 is CASSLPTGGDAGELFF. The CDR3 region has the DNA TGCGCCAGCAGCCTACCGACGGGAGGGGACGCCGGGGAGCTGTTTTTT.

V and J are TRBV5-4 and TRBJ2-2; 7 bases map to TRBD1. The J segment lost 7 bases and the V segment lost 4 bases, leaving 10 bases of the junction unmatched. CDR1 and CDR2 (germline): SGHNT, YYREEE (reference sequence). The CDR3 has 15 amino acids. The CDR3 region is CASSRETGRNGELFF. DNA for the CDR3: TGTGCCAGCAGCCGTGAGACAGGGCGTAACGGGGAGCTGTTTTTT.

This chain connects TRBV6-1 to TRBJ1-4, with D possibly matching TRBD1 (5 bases). This CDR3 is built from 13 residues. Between the trimmed V and J ends, which lost 1 base and 14 bases, there was a span of 14 bases. Germline CDR1 reads MNHNS; CDR2 reads SASEGT. CDR3 residues: CASSEGLGGVLFF. In nucleotides, the CDR3 is TGTGCCAGCAGTGAAGGGCTGGGGGGTGTTCTGTTTTTT.

About this clone itself: A read error may produce the germline difference seen at one junction end. The V call is TRBV7-7, the J call TRBJ2-2, with a possible D match to TRBD2 (5 bases). Per germline, CDR1 SSHAT and CDR2 FNYEAQ (reference sequence). The CDR3 is 14 residues long. In DNA form, the CDR3 reads TGTGCTAGCAGCTTAGCGCACAGCACCGGGGAGCTGTTTTTT. Translation gives CASSLAHSTGELFF.

The V and J genes are TRBV6-1 and TRBJ1-2; a weak D match, TRBD1 (6 bases). CDR1 is MNHNS, CDR2 SASEGT, per germline. V was trimmed by 4 bases and J by 8 bases, leaving 17 bases between them. The CDR3 contains 14 residues. The chain's CDR3 is CASSVGGASLGYTF. In DNA, the CDR3 is TGTGCCAGCAGTGTAGGGGGGGCGAGTTTAGGCTACACCTTC.

This rearrangement joins TRBV5-6 to TRBJ2-2; TRBD1 agrees at 10 bases. The germline CDR1 and CDR2 sequences are SGHDT and YYEEEE. V dropped 1 base and J dropped 0; count of bases not matched to a gene: 3. This CDR3 region has 17 residues. The CDR3 here is CASSLIGTGANTGELFF. The CDR3 DNA follows: TGTGCCAGCAGCTTGATAGGGACAGGGGCGAACACCGGGGAGCTGTTTTTT.

The V and J genes are TRBV28 and TRBJ2-3, with TRBD2 identical over 7 bases. The CDR3 consists of 18 residues. V shed 5 bases, J shed 4 bases, and the junction held 18 bases outside the gene matches. Germline lookup yields CDR1 MDHEN and CDR2 SYDVKM. CDR3 sequence: CASSKILAAGLTADTQYF. CDR3 DNA: TGTGCCAGCAGTAAAATTTTAGCAGCGGGGTTGACCGCAGATACGCAGTATTTT.

The chain recombines TRBV7-8 with TRBJ2-4; maybe TRBD1 (5 bases). This CDR3 comprises 18 residues. Germline-derived CDR1 and CDR2 are SGHVS and FQNEAQ. Trimming removed 2 bases at V and 0 bases at J, with 17 bases between. CDR3 DNA sequence: TGTGCCAGCAGCTTATATGCAGGGCCCCAGCTAGCCAAAAACATTCAGTACTTC. It codes for CASSLYAGPQLAKNIQYF.

The rearrangement joins TRBV11-2 to TRBJ1-6, with 7 nucleotides matching TRBD1. The CDR3 is 16 residues long. Germline CDR1 is SGHAT and CDR2 is FQNNGV. The ends lost 6 bases at V and 0 bases at J; junction bases unmatched: 5. In DNA, the CDR3 is TGTGCCAGCAGGGGGACAGTCCGCTCCTATAATTCACCCCTCCACTTT. Amino acids: CASRGTVRSYNSPLHF.

The rearrangement uses TRBV19 and TRBJ2-5; 12 nucleotides agree with TRBD2. CDR1 and CDR2 from the germline V gene are LNHDA and SQIVND (reference sequence). J was trimmed by 7 bases and V by 3 bases; bases with no gene match: 9. This CDR3 is built from 16 residues. CDR3 sequence reads: CASSIPSGGVHATQYF. DNA for the CDR3: TGTGCCAGTAGTATTCCTAGCGGGGGGGTACACGCGACCCAGTACTTC.

This chain uses TRBV6-1 with TRBJ1-4; D is undetermined. The CDR3 runs to 13 residues. From germline, CDR1 is MNHNS and CDR2 SASEGT. V shed 2 bases and J shed 11 bases, with 12 bases lying between them. CDR3 in amino acids: CASSEYGGAKLFF. CDR3 coding DNA: TGTGCCAGCAGTGAATACGGAGGAGCGAAACTGTTTTTT.

The chain joins TRBV9 to TRBJ2-5, with D maybe TRBD2 (7 bases). V lost 3 bases and J lost 0, with 15 bases in between. The CDR3 consists of 16 residues. Germline V lookup: CDR1 SGDLS, CDR2 YYNGEE. CDR3 bases: TGTGCCAGCAGCGCCGTAGGGGGGGGAAACCAAGAGACCCAGTACTTC. Translating gives CASSAVGGGNQETQYF. The complete variable domain, with remaining parts taken from reference TRBV9 and TRBJ2-5, reads DSGVTQTPKHLITATGQRVTLRCSPRSGDLSVYWYQQSLDQGLQFLIQYYNGEERAKGNILERFSAQQFPDLHSELNLSSLELGDSALYFCASSAVGGGNQETQYFGPGTRLLVL.

According to its frequency, this clone is medium-sized. The rearrangement uses TRBV11-2 and TRBJ1-1; D is unresolved. The CDR3 consists of 14 residues. Germline loops: CDR1 SGHAT, CDR2 FQNNGV. Trimming took 3 bases from V and 6 from J, leaving 14 bases between them. The CDR3 loop reads CASSFDTHFAEAFF. The CDR3 coding sequence is TGTGCCAGCAGCTTCGACACCCATTTCGCTGAAGCTTTCTTT.

The CDR3 here is CASSWGVGETQYF. The CDR3 DNA reads as TGCGCCAGCAGCTGGGGGGTTGGAGAGACCCAGTACTTC. This chain links TRBV5-1 with TRBJ2-5, with D perhaps TRBD2 (6 bases). CDR3 length: 13 amino acids. With 3 bases removed from V and 4 bases from J, the gap between germline ends came to 10 bases. Germline V gene lookup returns CDR1 SGHRS and CDR2 YFSETQ.

The V call is TRBV25-1, the J call TRBJ2-5, with 8 bases matching TRBD1. V dropped 5 bases and J dropped 5; count of bases not matched to a gene: 13. The germline V gene encodes CDR1 MGHDK and CDR2 SYGVNS. This CDR3 has 16 amino acids. The CDR3 nucleotides read TGTGCCAGCAGTCGGCGGACAGGGTTGGTTCAGGAGACCCAGTACTTC. Protein product: CASSRRTGLVQETQYF.

V gene TRBV5-1 combines with J gene TRBJ2-5; 7 bases are a match to TRBD1. Germline V gene data show CDR1 as SGHRS and CDR2 as YFSETQ. This CDR3 is built from 15 residues. Trimming at V came to 3 bases and at J to 2 bases, leaving 7 bases not matched to a gene. The CDR3 loop is CASSWGQLGQETQYF. CDR3 nucleotides: TGCGCCAGCAGCTGGGGACAGTTGGGGCAAGAGACCCAGTACTTC.

The chain joins TRBV28 to TRBJ2-5; possible D gene TRBD1, 6 bases. V was clipped by 6 bases and J by 5 bases, with 22 bases between them. CDR1 and CDR2 (germline): MDHEN, SYDVKM. CDR3 length equals 16 residues. In DNA, the CDR3 is TGTGCCAGCAGCCAAGGAACGGGGCAGGGGCAGGAGACCCAGTACTTC. It translates to CASSQGTGQGQETQYF.

The chain employs TRBV5-6 and TRBJ2-5, with TRBD1 as a possible D gene (6 bases). The end of the DNA aligns better with TRBJ2-7, so the J call may be wrong. Germline CDR1 is SGHDT and CDR2 is YYEEEE. The CDR3 covers 15 residues. CDR3 loop: CASSLGAQGSYEQYF. As DNA, the CDR3 is TGTGCCAGCAGCTTGGGAGCTCAGGGGTCCTACGAGCAGTACTTC.

CDR3 DNA: TGCGCCAGCAGTCACTGGACAGGGAGCGCCTACGAGCAGTACTTC. Its protein is CASSHWTGSAYEQYF. The chain links TRBV23-1 to TRBJ2-7, with TRBD1 identical over 8 bases. TRBV23-1 is placed among ORFs of uncertain function. Unmatched junction bases numbered 6, after V lost 3 bases and J lost 2 bases. The CDR3 is 15 amino acids.